This T cell receptor (beta chain) is from a study of blood T cell repertoires in COVID-19. Each participant's cohort was designated according to participant-reported clinical history. A PCR-confirmed or clinician-diagnosed COVID-19 case had contacted exposed participants within 2 weeks of entry. Per the original methods: Amplification with reference gene primers provided the estimates of nucleated cell counts. Sequenced by immunoSEQ multiplex PCR; TCRdb stores in-frame clones only, minus some. Clonal size and the V and J genes are those of that table, whereas D and trimming came from the DNA. The table lists around 200,000 clones, approximately 86% of them singletons. The V gene end was trimmed by 6 bases and the J gene end by 5 bases; junction bases not matched to a gene: 8. From germline, CDR1 is LNHDA and CDR2 SQIVND (reference sequence). The CDR3 is 14 residues long.

Source material: PBMCs or T cells enriched from blood (not recorded which). The J gene is TRBJ2-5, the V gene TRBV19, with 8 bases aligning to TRBD2. The clonotype comes from a woman aged 25-40 years who had been exposed to COVID-19. CDR3 region: CASRRTGGLETQYF. Here the CDR3 DNA reads TGTGCCAGTAGAAGGACGGGGGGGCTCGAGACCCAGTACTTC. Combining the CDR3 with reference TRBV19 and TRBJ2-5 gives the whole variable domain DGGITQSPKYLFRKEGQNVTLSCEQNLNHDAMYWYRQDPGQGLRLIYYSQIVNDFQKGDIAEGYSVSREKKESFPLTVTSAQKNPTAFYLCASRRTGGLETQYFGPGTRLLVL.